Described below is a single TCR beta chain sequence and its context. The length of the CDR3 is 15 residues. From germline, CDR1 is SGHVS and CDR2 FNYEAQ. Deletions cut 5 bases from V and 1 base from J, with 12 bases between. TCRdb redid the calling of the RACE reads with MiXCR, one entry per CDR3 protein. In the table there are under 110,000 distinct CDR3 sequences, roughly 12% of which are singletons. Time point given: pre-sensitization, week 0. The sample's treatment: therapeutic diphenylcyclopropenone sensitization with weekly scalp DPC. This entry is derived from a study of human T cells and chemical hapten exposure. Study in general: Patches that contained 0.01% DPC were applied to the upper back and read at 6 days.

This receptor was taken from a woman aged 50 to 60 with alopecia areata. Some clones in this sample may be carry-over from other donors' samples. The sequencing here drew on whole blood, taken in connection with sensitization to the hapten diphenylcyclopropenone (DPC). This rearrangement joins TRBV7-6 to TRBJ2-1; D is unclear. The CDR3 nucleotides read TGTGCCAGCAGCCCCCCGACCCTGTCCTACAATGAGCAGTTCTTC. Translation: CASSPPTLSYNEQFF.